This T cell receptor beta chain was captured by sequencing in a study of post-analysis software for immune sequencing data (dated by TCRdb to the mid-2010s). Looking at the study overall: Relapsing-remitting, secondary progressive and progressive-relapsing multiple sclerosis were recorded as disease courses, and subtype annotation was lacking for some patients. A subset of samples was prepared in parallel using single-end sample barcoding, then pooled and co-amplified after Illumina adapter ligation. The patient repertoires were set against about 12 previously published healthy control repertoires from donors whose ages ranged from about 6 to 25 years. The paper's findings and limits, for the study overall: The multiple sclerosis patient group was slightly younger than the control group. Direct clustering with F measure revealed strong co-clustering of samples prepared in the same batch, which led to a batch-effect correction. Significantly lower normalized Chao1 diversity was found in multiple sclerosis patients than in controls, suggesting substantial peripheral T-cell clonal expansion. Significantly higher frequencies in patients than in controls were found for roughly 5 TRBV segments, including TRBV5-6, TRBV5-1 and TRBV20-1.

TCR beta repertoires were profiled from peripheral blood of 13 young patients with multiple sclerosis to demonstrate the VDJtools post-analysis software. The multiple sclerosis patients were children and adolescents ranging in age from roughly 6 to 16 years. The library came from PCR. TCRdb names Illumina HiSeq 2500 as the instrument used. To reduce PCR and sequencing biases, unique molecular identifiers were built into the TCR beta cDNA libraries. Per 1 to 10 million input T cells, roughly 500,000 cDNA molecules were obtained, such that each molecule approximated one T cell. Patient libraries were prepared and sequenced with the same protocol used for the earlier healthy control dataset. Samples belonging to the same batch were prepared together, multiplexed and sequenced on a shared HiSeq lane. In the paper's pipeline: Raw barcoded reads were processed with MIGEC, discarding single-read molecular identifier groups before consensus assembly and CDR3 extraction. VDJtools was used for post-analysis of the clonotype tables, with diversity normalized by down-sampling every dataset to the smallest sample size. In repertoire overlap clustering, CDR3 amino acid sequences, but not nucleotide sequences, were matched to correct batch-related cross-sample contamination. TCRdb reanalyzed the raw reads on its own, using fastp at Q25 for trimming and MiXCR for clone calling, and kept in-frame beta chains. Records with the same CDR3 protein are collapsed into one entry carrying the most frequent genes and DNA. These V and J calls are TCRdb output, not the study's own analysis. This sample gives roughly 200,000 distinct CDR3 sequences in total; roughly 30% of them show up just once. The ten largest clones capture approximately 3% of the sample.

The sample holds a few counts of this clonotype. Its recognized antigen is unknown. No per-base quality is available; no much larger clone lies one base away. The junction shows trimming of 4 bases on V and 5 bases on J, and the gene matches do not reach 14 bases of it. The CDR3 measures 17 amino acids from cysteine to phenylalanine. The retained sequence is limited to the CDR3, 51 bases, with the frame set at the first base. The germline V gene supplies CDR1 SGHVS and CDR2 FQNEAQ. Sequenced sample: blood. The chain uses TRBV7-8 and TRBJ2-5; the junction holds 9 bases that match TRBD1. The source of this sequence is a girl younger than 18 with multiple sclerosis. The CDR3: CASSSGQGRGTRETQYF. The DNA sequence is as follows: TGTGCCAGCAGCTCCGGACAGGGGAGGGGGACAAGGGAGACCCAGTACTTC.